This T cell receptor beta chain was found in a study of spatial heterogeneity in lung cancer. Study summary: Raw reads contained each unique TCR and UMI combination more than ten times on average. Notes on the study in general: The appearance of ubiquitous expanded tumor TCRs in blood was greater at resection than follow-up.

Regarding this clonotype: The antigen is unknown.

Each CDR3 protein gets one entry after TCRdb re-called the 5' RACE reads with MiXCR. The data show more than 50,000 distinct CDR3 sequences, around 7% seen once. Time point here: sample taken at primary tumor resection. Whole RNA was taken from tumor, nontumor lung or frozen PBMC; it was then sequenced unsorted. Between the trimmed V and J ends, which lost 6 bases and 1 base, there was a span of 12 bases. The CDR3 is made up of 14 amino acids. Germline V gives CDR1 DFQATT, CDR2 SNEGSKA (reference sequence). V usage is TRBV20-1 and J usage is TRBJ2-2, with a weak D call TRBD2 (6 bases). The clonotype comes from a female donor with early-stage non-small cell lung cancer. Sequences were derived from PBMCs, sampled at surgery. CDR3 in DNA: TGCAGTGCCTCGATGGGGGGGAACACCGGGGAGCTGTTTTTT. Amino acids: CSASMGGNTGELFF.